Listed below are T cell receptor beta chains from one sample, sequenced in a study of blood T cells in healthy people across ages. MiXCR, run by TCRdb on the 5' RACE reads, gives a single entry per CDR3 protein. The sample lists about 800,000 distinct CDR3 sequences; around 45% were seen once. The sample consisted of blood. These receptors were taken from a man older than 75 in good health. The CDR3 runs from the conserved cysteine through the conserved F or W. The D gene is left open where the match is weak. Rows may omit the clone size; those that give it use once, few, many or a size class.

>TRBD2|TRBV5-1|TRBJ2-1|few
CASSSGTSSGGQFF
TGCGCCAGCAGCTCAGGGACTAGCTCCGGTGGGCAGTTCTTC
>TRBD1|TRBV27|TRBJ1-5|few
CASSLSPGQGNSNQPQHF
TGTGCCAGCAGTTTATCCCCGGGACAGGGTAATAGCAATCAGCCCCAGCATTTT
>TRBD2|TRBV4-2|TRBJ2-3|-
CASSQEGASGGAARDTQYF
TGTGCCAGCAGCCAAGAAGGCGCTAGCGGGGGGGCCGCGAGAGATACGCAGTATTTT
>-|TRBV10-3|TRBJ1-5|-
CASCGTENQPQHF
TGTGCCAGCTGTGGGACGGAAAATCAGCCCCAGCATTTT
>-|TRBV5-1|TRBJ1-2|-
CASSYGADYGYTF
TGCGCCAGCAGTTACGGGGCCGACTATGGCTACACCTTC
>-|TRBV7-6|TRBJ2-3|-
CASSSARTDTQYF
TGTGCCAGCAGCTCGGCCAGAACAGATACGCAGTATTTT
>-|TRBV4-2|TRBJ2-1|-
CASSQDWGPYNERFF
TGTGCCAGCAGCCAAGACTGGGGGCCTTACAATGAGCGGTTCTTC
>-|TRBV5-1|TRBJ2-1|-
CASSQLGRTYEQFF
TGCGCCAGCAGCCAGTTGGGGAGGACCTACGAGCAGTTCTTC
>-|TRBV20-1|TRBJ2-5|-
CSASDLRDSETQYF
TGCAGTGCTAGCGATCTCCGGGATTCAGAGACCCAGTACTTC
>TRBD2|TRBV6-6|TRBJ2-1|-
CASSSGLAGGPGNEQFF
TGTGCCAGCAGTTCAGGACTAGCGGGAGGGCCTGGAAATGAGCAGTTCTTC
>TRBD1|TRBV7-2|TRBJ2-7|-
CASSSTGANEQYF
TGTGCCAGCAGCTCAACAGGGGCCAACGAGCAGTACTTC
>TRBD1|TRBV4-1|TRBJ2-1|-
CASSQVQTGLNEQFF
TGCGCCAGCAGCCAAGTCCAGACAGGGCTCAATGAGCAGTTCTTC
>-|TRBV20-1|TRBJ2-7|few
CSAREQGRSYSYEQYF
TGCAGTGCTAGGGAACAGGGCCGTTCTTATTCCTACGAGCAGTACTTC
>TRBD2|TRBV27|TRBJ2-1|-
CASSYTSGGYNEQFF
TGTGCCAGCAGTTATACTAGCGGGGGGTATAATGAGCAGTTCTTC
>-|TRBV4-1|TRBJ1-2|few
CASSQHRANYGYTF
TGCGCCAGCAGCCAGCACAGGGCAAACTATGGCTACACCTTC
>-|TRBV10-3|TRBJ2-5|few
CAISEPNKGETQYF
TGTGCCATCAGTGAGCCAAACAAAGGAGAGACCCAGTACTTC